Listed below are T cell receptor beta chains from one sample, sequenced in a study of molecular identifiers for immune sequencing clone quantification. One entry per CDR3 protein, called by TCRdb with MiXCR from the PCR reads. The sample lists about 510,000 distinct CDR3 sequences; roughly 24% were seen once. The sample consisted of naive CD8+ T cells from blood, with Jurkat cell RNA spiked in. The receptor source for this set is a human donor in good health. Some libraries in this study had Jurkat cell RNA spiked in. CDR3s include the opening cysteine and the closing phenylalanine or tryptophan. The order of the fields is D gene, clone size, V gene, J gene, CDR3 DNA, CDR3 protein. The D gene is left open where the match is weak. A row's size may be missing; if present it is once, few, many or a size class.

.,.,TRBV6-2/TRBV6-3,TRBJ2-7,TGTGCCAGCAGCGCTCTTACAGGCCCCGGGGCCTACGAGCAGTACTTC,CASSALTGPGAYEQYF
.,once,TRBV6-5,TRBJ1-1,TGTGCCAGCGGCCCTTCGACGAACACTGAAGCTTTCTTT,CASGPSTNTEAFF
.,many,TRBV20-1,TRBJ2-3,TGCAGTGCTAGAGATAGTAGGGGATTAATCACAGATACGCAGTATTTT,CSARDSRGLITDTQYF
.,.,TRBV20-1,TRBJ2-3,TGCAGTGCTCCCCAAGGGGGTCTGGGGTTTGATGCGCAGTATTTT,CSAPQGGLGFDAQYF
.,many,TRBV7-9,TRBJ1-1,TGTGCCAGCAGCCGTGGGGGTACTGAAGCTTTCTTT,CASSRGGTEAFF
TRBD1,.,TRBV7-9,TRBJ2-7,TGTGCCAGCAGCCCGCCCGCCAGGGGGTGTACCGAGCAGTACTTC,CASSPPARGCTEQYF
.,few,TRBV12-3/TRBV12-4,TRBJ2-4,TGTGCCAGCAATTTAGACCCGAACATTCAGTACTTC,CASNLDPNIQYF
TRBD2,few,TRBV3-1,TRBJ2-5,TGTGCCAGCAGCTGGGGACTAGCGGGAGAGGAGACCCAGTACTTC,CASSWGLAGEETQYF
.,many,TRBV7-2,TRBJ2-1,TGTGCCAGCAGCTTATACCCCGGGGCTGTGGCCTACGAGGAGCAGTTCTTC,CASSLYPGAVAYEEQFF
.,.,TRBV6-2/TRBV6-3,TRBJ2-6,TGTGCCAGCAGTTCTCCCCGGCTCTCTGGGGCCAACGTCCTGACTTTC,CASSSPRLSGANVLTF
TRBD1,.,TRBV27,TRBJ1-2,TGTGCCAGCAGTTCAAGCCGGGACAGAGCTAACTATGGCTACACCTTC,CASSSSRDRANYGYTF
.,.,TRBV18,TRBJ1-1,TGTGCCAGCTCACCTACAGGCCCTAACACTGAAGCTATCTTT,CASSPTGPNTEAIF
.,.,TRBV18,TRBJ2-5,TGCGCCAGCTCACCAGAAGCAGGGGCCCGGGGAGAGACCTGGTACTTC,CASSPEAGARGETWYF